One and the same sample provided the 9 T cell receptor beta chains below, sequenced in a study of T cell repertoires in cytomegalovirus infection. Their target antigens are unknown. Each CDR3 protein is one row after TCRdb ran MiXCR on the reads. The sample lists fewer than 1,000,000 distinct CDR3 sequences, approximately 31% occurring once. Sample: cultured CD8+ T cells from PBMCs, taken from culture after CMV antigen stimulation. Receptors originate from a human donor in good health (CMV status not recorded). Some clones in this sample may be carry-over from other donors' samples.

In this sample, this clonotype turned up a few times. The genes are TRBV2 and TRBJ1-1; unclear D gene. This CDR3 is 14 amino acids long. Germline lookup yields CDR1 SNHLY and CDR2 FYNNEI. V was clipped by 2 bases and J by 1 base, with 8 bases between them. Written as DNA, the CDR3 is TGTGCCAGCAGTGAATTGTCTAGGAACACTGAAGCTTTCTTT. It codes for CASSELSRNTEAFF.

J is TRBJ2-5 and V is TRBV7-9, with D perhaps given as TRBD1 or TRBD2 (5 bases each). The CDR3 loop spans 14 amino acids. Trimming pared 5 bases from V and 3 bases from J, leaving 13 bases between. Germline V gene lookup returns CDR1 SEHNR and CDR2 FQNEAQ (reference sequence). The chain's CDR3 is CASSQGRTEETQYF. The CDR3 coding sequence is TGTGCCAGCAGCCAGGGACGGACCGAAGAGACCCAGTACTTC.

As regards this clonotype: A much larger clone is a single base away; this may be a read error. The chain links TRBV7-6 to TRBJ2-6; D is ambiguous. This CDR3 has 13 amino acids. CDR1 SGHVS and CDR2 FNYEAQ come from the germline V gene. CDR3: CTSSLYWANVLTF. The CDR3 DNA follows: TGTACCAGCAGCTTATACTGGGCCAACGTCCTGACTTTC. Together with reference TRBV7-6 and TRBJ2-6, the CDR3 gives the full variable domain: GAGVSQSPRYKVTKRGQDVALRCDPISGHVSLYWYRQALGQGPEFLTYFNYEAQQDKSGLPNDRFSAERPEGSISTLTIQRTEQRDSAMYRCTSSLYWANVLTFGAGSRLTVL.

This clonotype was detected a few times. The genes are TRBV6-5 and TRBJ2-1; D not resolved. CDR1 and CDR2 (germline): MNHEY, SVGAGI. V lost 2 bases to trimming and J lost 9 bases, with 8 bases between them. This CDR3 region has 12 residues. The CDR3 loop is CASSYDGSEQFF. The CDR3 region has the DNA TGTGCCAGCAGTTACGACGGCAGTGAGCAGTTCTTC.

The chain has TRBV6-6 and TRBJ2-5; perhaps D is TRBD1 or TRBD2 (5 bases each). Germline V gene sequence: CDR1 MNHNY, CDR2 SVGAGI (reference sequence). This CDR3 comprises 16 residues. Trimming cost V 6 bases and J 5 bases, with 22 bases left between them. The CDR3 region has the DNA TGTGCCAGCAGGGCCCGGGGCAAAGGGGTGGAGGAGACCCAGTACTTC. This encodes CASRARGKGVEETQYF.

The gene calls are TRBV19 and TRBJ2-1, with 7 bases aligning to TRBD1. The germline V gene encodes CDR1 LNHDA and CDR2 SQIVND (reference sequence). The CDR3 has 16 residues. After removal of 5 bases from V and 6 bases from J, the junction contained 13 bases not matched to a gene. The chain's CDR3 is CASSPQRKDRFNEQFF. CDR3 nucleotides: TGTGCCAGTAGTCCCCAGCGAAAGGACAGGTTCAATGAGCAGTTCTTC. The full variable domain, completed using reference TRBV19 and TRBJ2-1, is DGGITQSPKYLFRKEGQNVTLSCEQNLNHDAMYWYRQDPGQGLRLIYYSQIVNDFQKGDIAEGYSVSREKKESFPLTVTSAQKNPTAFYLCASSPQRKDRFNEQFFGPGTRLTVL.

CDR3 loop: CASSLGPGTGLMNTEAFF. The CDR3 DNA sequence: TGTGCCAGCAGCTTGGGTCCCGGGACAGGGCTGATGAACACTGAAGCTTTCTTT. The V and J genes are TRBV5-4 and TRBJ1-1; 9 nucleotides align to TRBD1. CDR1 SGHNT and CDR2 YYREEE come from the germline V gene (reference sequence). V dropped 0 bases and J dropped 0; count of bases not matched to a gene: 9. This CDR3 spans 18 amino acids.

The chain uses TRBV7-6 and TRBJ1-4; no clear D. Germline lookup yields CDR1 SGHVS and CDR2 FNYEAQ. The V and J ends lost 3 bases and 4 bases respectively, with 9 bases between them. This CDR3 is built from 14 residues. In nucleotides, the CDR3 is TGTGCCAGCAGCTTCGTCGCCGATAATGAAAAACTGTTTTTT. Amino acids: CASSFVADNEKLFF.

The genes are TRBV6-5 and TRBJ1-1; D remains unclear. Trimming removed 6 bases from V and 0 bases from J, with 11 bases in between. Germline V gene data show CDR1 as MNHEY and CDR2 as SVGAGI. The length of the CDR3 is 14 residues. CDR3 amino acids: CASSNNYMNTEAFF. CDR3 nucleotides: TGTGCCAGCAGCAACAATTATATGAACACTGAAGCTTTCTTT.